This passage covers 13 T cell receptor beta chains from one sample sequenced in a study of blood T cell repertoires in COVID-19. Assay: immunoSEQ multiplex PCR; the TCRdb copy retains only in-frame clones and omits some. The sample lists about 200,000 clones, roughly 85% occurring once. Sequenced: peripheral blood. The receptors here all came from a man younger than 45 who had recovered from COVID-19.

The gene calls are TRBV28 and TRBJ2-7; D is unclear. CDR1 and CDR2 (germline): MDHEN, SYDVKM. Trimming shortened V by 1 base and J by 4 bases, and 17 bases separated the two germline ends. The CDR3 is made up of 16 amino acids. Here the CDR3 DNA reads TGTGCCAGCAGTTTATTTCGTCAGGTCCGCCAATACGAGCAGTACTTC. Amino acid sequence: CASSLFRQVRQYEQYF.

The chain is built from TRBV7-2 and TRBJ2-3; TRBD2 is a possible D gene (6 bases). The V gene's germline CDR1 is SGHTA and CDR2 FQGNSA. The CDR3 covers 16 residues. V shed 2 bases and J shed 3 bases, with 15 bases lying between them. The CDR3 spells CASSLLTGVGTDTQYF. The CDR3 coding sequence is TGTGCCAGCAGCTTACTCACGGGGGTTGGAACAGATACGCAGTATTTT. The full variable domain, its missing parts supplied by reference TRBV7-2 and TRBJ2-3, is GAGVSQSPSNKVTEKGKDVELRCDPISGHTALYWYRQSLGQGLEFLIYFQGNSAPDKSGLPSDRFSAERTGGSVSTLTIQRTQQEDSAVYLCASSLLTGVGTDTQYFGPGTRLTVL.

The chain is built from TRBV15 and TRBJ2-3; 8 bases agree with TRBD2. With 1 base clipped from V and 5 bases from J, the junction kept 14 bases outside the gene matches. Germline CDR1 is LNHNV and CDR2 is YYDKDF (reference sequence). This CDR3 region has 18 residues. The CDR3, as DNA: TGTGCCACCAGCAGAGCCCAACCCGGGACTAGAGGTATAGATACGCAGTATTTT. As protein: CATSRAQPGTRGIDTQYF.

The J gene is TRBJ2-5, the V gene TRBV10-3; 10 nucleotides agree with TRBD2. The CDR3 extends over 14 amino acids. V dropped 6 bases and J dropped 5; count of bases not matched to a gene: 6. CDR1 ENHRY and CDR2 SYGVKD come from the germline V gene. CDR3 residues: CAIRSGGALETQYF. The CDR3 bases are TGTGCCATCAGGAGCGGGGGGGCCCTGGAGACCCAGTACTTC.

The chain links TRBV27 to TRBJ1-5; 9 bases map to TRBD1. The length of the CDR3 is 16 residues. CDR1 is MNHEY, CDR2 SMNVEV, per germline (reference sequence). Trimming cost V 5 bases and J 3 bases; bases outside gene matches: 8. The DNA for the CDR3 is TGTGCCAGCAGTCTACTCGGGACAGGGTTCAATCAGCCCCAGCATTTT. Its translation is CASSLLGTGFNQPQHF.

The chain links TRBV6-6 to TRBJ1-2, with 7 nucleotides matching TRBD1. The germline V gene encodes CDR1 MNHNY and CDR2 SVGAGI (reference sequence). The CDR3 runs 13 residues. V gave up 7 bases and J gave up 8 bases; unmatched junction bases: 10. The CDR3 bases are TGTGCCAGCAACGACAGGGCGAGGGGAGGCTACACCTTC. As protein: CASNDRARGGYTF.

The rearrangement links TRBV27 to TRBJ2-2; 9 nucleotides align to TRBD1. Germline CDR1 and CDR2: MNHEY and SMNVEV (reference sequence). The length of the CDR3 is 18 residues. Trimming took 5 bases from V and 6 from J; bases not matched to a gene: 16. DNA for the CDR3: TGTGCCAGCAGTACCCGACCCACGACAGGGGGTATGTCCGGGGAGCTGTTTTTT. It codes for CASSTRPTTGGMSGELFF.

The chain combines TRBV24-1 with TRBJ1-1, with D tentatively TRBD1 (6 bases). The V end lost 3 bases, the J end lost 6 bases, and 16 bases lay between the germline ends. The germline V gene has CDR1 KGHDR and CDR2 SFDVKD. The CDR3 loop spans 15 amino acids. CDR3 loop: CATSDPLPDRPEAFF. CDR3 sequence (DNA): TGTGCCACCAGTGATCCGCTACCCGACAGGCCTGAAGCTTTCTTT.

The rearrangement joins TRBV5-1 to TRBJ2-1; 8 bases map to TRBD1. Germline V gene sequence: CDR1 SGHRS, CDR2 YFSETQ. The CDR3 is made up of 16 amino acids. V shed 0 bases and J 6 bases; nucleotides not matched to a gene: 8. This chain's CDR3 is CASSLVGDRLTNEQFF. The DNA of the CDR3 is TGCGCCAGCAGCTTGGTCGGGGACAGGTTGACCAATGAGCAGTTCTTC.

The chain employs TRBV6-1 and TRBJ2-5; 9 bases are a match to TRBD2. Germline values: CDR1 MNHNS, CDR2 SASEGT. The CDR3 length is 15 residues. The J segment lost 2 bases and the V segment lost 1 base, leaving 2 bases of the junction unmatched. This CDR3 is CASSEVSGGQETQYF. CDR3 nucleotide sequence: TGTGCCAGCAGTGAAGTTAGCGGGGGTCAAGAGACCCAGTACTTC.

The J gene is TRBJ2-3, the V gene TRBV10-3, with D perhaps matching TRBD1 (7 bases). Trimming took 10 bases from V and 0 from J, leaving 14 bases between them. Germline assignment: CDR1 ENHRY and CDR2 SYGVKD. The CDR3 length is 14 residues. CDR3 sequence (DNA): TGTGCCACCAGGGGGGCGTCTAGCACAGATACGCAGTATTTT. It is translated as CATRGASSTDTQYF.

The chain recombines TRBV9 with TRBJ1-2; unclear D gene. The ends were cut back, 0 bases at V and 8 bases at J, with 14 bases in the middle. The CDR3 covers 14 residues. The V gene's germline CDR1 is SGDLS and CDR2 YYNGEE. The CDR3 is CASSVGSGSGGYTF. CDR3 DNA: TGTGCCAGCAGCGTAGGTTCGGGAAGCGGCGGCTACACCTTC.

In its sample, this clone was seen once. The chain is built from TRBV6-1 and TRBJ2-7, with D hard to call. V was shortened by 2 bases and J by 12 bases, with 8 bases between the two germline ends. The CDR3 runs 10 residues. From germline, CDR1 is MNHNS and CDR2 SASEGT. In DNA, the CDR3 is TGTGCCAGCAGTGAACGGAGCGTGTACTTC. The encoded protein is CASSERSVYF.